Given below is one TCR beta chain in context. Its target is unknown. The data originate from a study of shared clonotypes between healthy human individuals. Findings of the study overall: Some clonotypes were shared by all four sorted-subset donors, while others were not shared. The non-shared ones had lower generation probabilities than the shared ones. Naive subsets generally had larger estimated richness than memory subsets.

The CDR3 consists of 16 residues. Germline CDR1 is PRHDT and CDR2 is FYEKMQ (reference sequence). Trimming cost V 3 bases and J 5 bases; bases outside gene matches: 8. Assay execution took place at the deep level. The table came from immunoSEQ multiplex PCR; TCRdb's copy has only in-frame clones and leaves some out. The table records about 380,000 clones, 95% to 97% of them present only once. Both CD45RO+ cells and CCR7-negative CD45RA+ TemRA cells were combined to make up CD8 memory. The sequence derives from a man younger than 40 in good health. The gene calls are TRBV13 and TRBJ2-2, with 8 bases that match TRBD2. What was sequenced was memory CD8+ T cells sorted from blood. The subset: CD45RO+ cells pooled with CCR7-negative TemRA cells. The CDR3 is CASSFPGRAGTGELFF. CDR3 nucleotide sequence: TGTGCCAGCAGCTTCCCCGGGAGGGCGGGTACCGGGGAGCTGTTTTTT.